This TCR beta chain was documented in a study of blood T cell repertoires in COVID-19. Background on the study: Acute and convalescent COVID-19 samples came from the United States, Italy and Spain.

CDR1 LNHDA and CDR2 SQIVND come from the germline V gene (reference sequence). Between the trimmed V and J ends, which lost 8 bases and 0 bases, there was a span of 10 bases. This CDR3 is built from 13 residues. Profiling relied on immunoSEQ multiplex PCR, and the TCRdb table lists in-frame clones only, not all of them. In the table there are 200,000 or so clones, 82% of which are singletons. The TCR was taken from a woman in her 30s with acute or convalescent COVID-19. The gene calls are TRBV19 and TRBJ1-1, with D unclear. Input material: peripheral blood. As DNA, the CDR3 is TGTGCCAGTTTTGGGCAGATGAACACTGAAGCTTTCTTT. Its translation is CASFGQMNTEAFF.